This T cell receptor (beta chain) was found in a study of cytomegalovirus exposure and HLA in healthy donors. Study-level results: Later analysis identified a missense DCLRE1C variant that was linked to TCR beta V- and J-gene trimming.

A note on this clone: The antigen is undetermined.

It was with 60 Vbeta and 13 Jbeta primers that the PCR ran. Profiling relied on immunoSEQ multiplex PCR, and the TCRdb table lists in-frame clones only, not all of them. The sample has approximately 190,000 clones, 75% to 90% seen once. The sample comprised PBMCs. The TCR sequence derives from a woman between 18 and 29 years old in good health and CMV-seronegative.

The CDR3, as DNA: TGTGCCAGCAACCAGGGGGAATACAATGAGCAGTTCTTC. Translation: CASNQGEYNEQFF. The chain carries TRBV6-4 and TRBJ2-1; 7 bases match TRBD1. Germline V gene sequence: CDR1 MRHNA, CDR2 SNTAGT. V shed 7 bases, J shed 4 bases, and the junction held 4 bases outside the gene matches. CDR3 length: 13 amino acids.